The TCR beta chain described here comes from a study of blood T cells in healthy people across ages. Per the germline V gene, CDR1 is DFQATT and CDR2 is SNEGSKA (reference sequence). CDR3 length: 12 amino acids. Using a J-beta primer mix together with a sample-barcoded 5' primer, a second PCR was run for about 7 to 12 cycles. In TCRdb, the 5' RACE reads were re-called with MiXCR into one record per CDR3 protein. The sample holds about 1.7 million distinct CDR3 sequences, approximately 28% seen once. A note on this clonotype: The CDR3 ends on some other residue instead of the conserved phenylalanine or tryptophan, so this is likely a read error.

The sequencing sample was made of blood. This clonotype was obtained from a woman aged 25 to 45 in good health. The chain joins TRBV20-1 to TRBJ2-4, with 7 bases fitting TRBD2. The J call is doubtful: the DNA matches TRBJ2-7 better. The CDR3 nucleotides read TGCAGTGCTAGAGATAGCGGGTACGAGCAGTACTGC. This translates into CSARDSGYEQYC.